What follows is one TCR beta chain and its context. Its antigen is unknown. Profiled with immunoSEQ multiplex PCR; TCRdb holds only in-frame clones, not every one. This sample yields 88,000 or so clones, of which under 90% are seen a single time; around 0.11% belongs to the top ten. The sample is drawn from a study of graft-versus-host responses after intestinal transplantation. Losses at the gene ends were 5 bases for V and 4 bases for J; bases not matched to a gene: 2. CDR3 size: 13 residues. The germline V gene encodes CDR1 SNHLY and CDR2 FYNNEI. This receptor was obtained from a human donor who received an intestinal transplant. Sequences were derived from unstimulated CD4+ T cells sorted from spleen or lymph node cells, sampled before intestinal transplant. The chain couples TRBV2 to TRBJ2-5, with 9 bases identical to TRBD1. CDR3 DNA sequence: TGTGCCAGCAGTCCACAGGGGGCAGAGACCCAGTACTTC. The encoded protein is CASSPQGAETQYF. Variable domain in full (rest from reference TRBV2 and TRBJ2-5): EPEVTQTPSHQVTQMGQEVILRCVPISNHLYFYWYRQILGQKVEFLVSFYNNEISEKSEIFDDQFSVERPDGSNFTLKIRSTKLEDSAMYFCASSPQGAETQYFGPGTRLLVL.